The sequence of this T cell receptor beta chain was determined in a study of technical replicates of blood from a handful of donors (dated by TCRdb to about 2017). V is reduced by 3 bases and J by 0 bases, leaving a spacing of 16 bases between them. The CDR3, from cysteine to phenylalanine, totals 17 residues. Of all the DNA, just the CDR3 is kept, 51 bases in frame from base 1. The germline V gene encodes CDR1 LGHNA and CDR2 YSLEER. The library was produced with the immunoSEQ multiplex PCR assay. Here the immuneACCESS table is served through TCRdb, limited to in-frame sequences with V and J called. Missing clones are a known gap in these copies; in checked studies unresolved V genes cover under half, and the rest lacks a known reason. The sample contains 35,000 to 50,000 clones, almost 97% of them found a single time. Jointly, the top ten make up about 0.38% of the sample. Comments on this clone: The antigen it binds to is not known. No quality values exist for individual bases; no much larger clone is one base distant.

This clonotype originated in a human donor in good health. The V gene is TRBV4-3 and the J gene is TRBJ2-3; TRBD2 is a weak D gene call, 6 bases matching. The sequencing input was T cells isolated from PBMCs. The bases read TGCGCCAGCAGCCATGCGCTAGCGTACTCTAGCACAGATACGCAGTATTTT. Its protein is CASSHALAYSSTDTQYF.